Presented here are 19 T cell receptor beta chains from one specimen sequenced in a study of T cell clones after liver transplantation. This table comes from immunoSEQ multiplex PCR, and its TCRdb copy is limited to in-frame clones, with some not included. The sample carries about 120,000 clones, 90% recorded once. Sequenced here: CD4+ T cells from blood, sampled 12 months after liver transplant. The receptors were gathered from a human patient who received a liver transplant. Part of the T cell pool may stem from the graft donor.

The J gene is TRBJ1-5, the V gene TRBV19; 7 nucleotides agree with TRBD1. V lost 7 bases, J lost 4 bases, and 13 bases stayed unmatched. Per germline, CDR1 LNHDA and CDR2 SQIVND (reference sequence). This CDR3 has 16 amino acids. In DNA, the CDR3 is TGTGCCAGTAAGGTCCTGTTGGCAGGGGGAAATCAGCCCCAGCATTTT. Protein: CASKVLLAGGNQPQHF.

V gene TRBV5-6 combines with J gene TRBJ2-3; the D gene is possibly TRBD1 (5 bases). The germline V and J ends were trimmed by 2 bases and 4 bases, with 14 bases remaining between them. The CDR3 has 15 amino acids. The V gene's germline CDR1 is SGHDT and CDR2 YYEEEE. This chain's CDR3 is CASSFDSSQPDTQYF. DNA for the CDR3: TGTGCCAGCAGCTTCGACAGCTCTCAACCAGATACGCAGTATTTT.

This clone was seen once. The V call is TRBV30, the J call TRBJ1-6; the D is unclear. CDR3 length: 14 residues. Germline CDR1 reads GTSNPN; CDR2 reads SVGIG (reference sequence). V was cut by 0 bases and J by 5 bases, with 8 bases left in between. The CDR3 DNA is TGTGCCTGGAGTGTACCCGGGCATAATTCACCCCTCCACTTT. Protein product: CAWSVPGHNSPLHF.

The chain combines TRBV28 with TRBJ2-7; D possibly corresponds to TRBD2 (7 bases). V lost 6 bases and J lost 5, with 17 bases in between. Germline V lookup: CDR1 MDHEN, CDR2 SYDVKM. This CDR3 is 14 amino acids long. The CDR3 DNA reads TGTGCCAGCAGCCCGGGGGGCGGAGGGGACGAGCAGTACTTC. It translates to CASSPGGGGDEQYF.

CDR3 residues: CASSFVGRGQETQYF. CDR3 DNA sequence: TGTGCCAGCAGCTTTGTGGGCAGGGGCCAAGAGACCCAGTACTTC. The chain couples TRBV7-8 to TRBJ2-5, with D perhaps matching TRBD1 (6 bases). The V gene's germline CDR1 is SGHVS and CDR2 FQNEAQ. CDR3 length: 15 amino acids. The germline V and J ends were trimmed by 3 bases and 1 base, with 12 bases remaining between them.

This sequence joins TRBV5-4 and TRBJ1-1, with TRBD1 identical over 7 bases. From germline, CDR1 is SGHNT and CDR2 YYREEE (reference sequence). Losses at the gene ends were 0 bases for V and 7 bases for J; bases not matched to a gene: 9. The CDR3 is made up of 15 amino acids. The CDR3 protein is CASSLGTYQGDEAFF. The DNA of the CDR3 is TGTGCCAGCAGCTTGGGGACTTACCAGGGGGATGAAGCTTTCTTT. Full variable domain (missing parts from reference TRBV5-4 and TRBJ1-1): ETGVTQSPTHLIKTRGQQVTLRCSSQSGHNTVSWYQQALGQGPQFIFQYYREEENGRGNFPPRFSGLQFPNYSSELNVNALELDDSALYLCASSLGTYQGDEAFFGQGTRLTVV.

The chain combines TRBV7-3 with TRBJ2-7; a weak D match, TRBD2 (5 bases). V was trimmed by 2 bases and J by 3 bases, leaving 8 bases between them. Per germline, CDR1 SGHTA and CDR2 FQGTGA. The CDR3 spans 13 residues. This chain's CDR3 is CASSLSRDYEQYF. The CDR3 nucleotides read TGTGCCAGCAGCTTATCCCGGGACTACGAGCAGTACTTC.

This clone was seen more than once but under ten times. The chain carries TRBV4-3 and TRBJ2-1, with 8 nucleotides matching TRBD2. The CDR3 runs 17 residues. Germline CDR1 LGHNA, CDR2 YSLEER. V shed 1 base and J 7 bases; nucleotides not matched to a gene: 12. Here the CDR3 reads CASSQGAGSGRLNEQFF. CDR3 sequence (DNA): TGCGCCAGCAGCCAAGGCGCTGGCAGCGGGAGATTAAATGAGCAGTTCTTC.

The V call is TRBV29-1, the J call TRBJ2-7, with D possibly matching TRBD2 (6 bases). The CDR3 length is 12 residues. The germline V and J ends were trimmed by 5 bases and 0 bases, with 8 bases remaining between them. Looked up from germline, CDR1 is SQVTM and CDR2 is ANQGSEA. The CDR3 here is CSVTSSSYEQYF. In nucleotides, the CDR3 is TGCAGCGTTACTAGCAGCTCCTACGAGCAGTACTTC.

The chain joins TRBV7-9 to TRBJ1-2; no reliable D call. The CDR3 is 14 residues long. Germline V lookup: CDR1 SEHNR, CDR2 FQNEAQ (reference sequence). Trimming shortened V by 7 bases and J by 8 bases, and 20 bases separated the two germline ends. CDR3 nucleotides: TGTGCCAGCACCCTAGTGGCGGAGGGCGGGGGCTACACCTTC. It codes for CASTLVAEGGGYTF.

The chain links TRBV5-6 to TRBJ2-5; 8 positions match TRBD2. Germline values: CDR1 SGHDT, CDR2 YYEEEE. The CDR3 runs to 16 residues. The ends lost 2 bases at V and 0 bases at J; junction bases unmatched: 6. CDR3 sequence: CASSFGPSGHQETQYF. CDR3 in DNA: TGTGCCAGCAGCTTTGGCCCTAGCGGGCACCAAGAGACCCAGTACTTC.

This clone was observed a few times. The chain links TRBV6-1 to TRBJ2-7, with D possibly TRBD1 on 5 matching bases. CDR1 and CDR2 from the germline V gene are MNHNS and SASEGT. The CDR3 consists of 13 residues. Trimming pared 4 bases from V and 3 bases from J, leaving 10 bases between. The CDR3 reads CASSVSQGYEQYF. Here the CDR3 DNA reads TGTGCCAGCAGTGTAAGTCAGGGCTACGAGCAGTACTTC.

The CDR3 protein is CASSLGGVSEQFF. In DNA, the CDR3 is TGTGCCAGCAGCTTGGGGGGGGTCAGTGAGCAGTTCTTC. The chain employs TRBV11-3 and TRBJ2-1; 7 nucleotides agree with TRBD2. CDR1 is SGHNT, CDR2 YENEEA, per germline. V was clipped by 3 bases and J by 9 bases; unmatched bases: 5. This CDR3 spans 13 amino acids.

This clone has just one count. The chain couples TRBV5-1 to TRBJ2-5, with TRBD1 identical over 7 bases. V trimming: 0 bases; J trimming: 1 base; junction bases outside the gene matches: 6. The germline V gene encodes CDR1 SGHRS and CDR2 YFSETQ. The CDR3 spans 16 residues. DNA for the CDR3: TGCGCCAGCAGCTTGGCCTGGGCAGGGGGCCAAGAGACCCAGTACTTC. As protein: CASSLAWAGGQETQYF.

The chain combines TRBV11-2 with TRBJ2-7; D gene unclear. Germline V lookup: CDR1 SGHAT, CDR2 FQNNGV. With 5 bases removed from V and 5 bases from J, the gap between germline ends came to 16 bases. This CDR3 is built from 14 residues. The CDR3 bases are TGTGCCAGCAGCCCATCACACCCGATAGACGAGCAGTACTTC. Its protein is CASSPSHPIDEQYF.

The chain links TRBV15 to TRBJ2-5, with 8 bases aligning to TRBD1. This CDR3 is built from 14 residues. Looked up from germline, CDR1 is LNHNV and CDR2 is YYDKDF (reference sequence). V dropped 1 base and J dropped 2; count of bases not matched to a gene: 0. The CDR3 nucleotides read TGTGCCACCAGCAGAGGGGACAGGCAAGAGACCCAGTACTTC. As protein: CATSRGDRQETQYF. Looking up the rest from reference TRBV15 and TRBJ2-5 gives the full variable domain: DAMVIQNPRYQVTQFGKPVTLSCSQTLNHNVMYWYQQKSSQAPKLLFHYYDKDFNNEADTPDNFQSRRPNTSFCFLDIRSPGLGDTAMYLCATSRGDRQETQYFGPGTRLLVL.

Note on this clone: The same CDR3 also results from other DNA sequences found in this sample. This sequence joins TRBV7-3 and TRBJ2-5; D remains unclear. The CDR3 covers 13 residues. Trimming took 2 bases from V and 5 from J, leaving 9 bases between them. CDR1 and CDR2 (germline): SGHTA, FQGTGA. Here the CDR3 reads CASSLSLGETQYF. The CDR3 nucleotides read TGTGCCAGCAGCTTATCACTGGGGGAGACCCAGTACTTC.

The genes are TRBV5-6 and TRBJ2-2; D is uncertain. CDR3 length: 13 amino acids. The V end was cut by 0 bases, the J end by 4 bases, with 4 bases between. Germline CDR1 is SGHDT and CDR2 is YYEEEE. CDR3 region: CASSLATTGELFF. The CDR3 DNA sequence: TGTGCCAGCAGCTTGGCCACCACCGGGGAGCTGTTTTTT.

The V call is TRBV7-2, the J call TRBJ2-7; 7 bases match TRBD2. The trim removed 3 bases at V and 4 bases at J, leaving 3 bases unmatched. The CDR3 runs to 13 residues. Germline V gene sequence: CDR1 SGHTA, CDR2 FQGNSA. Written as DNA, the CDR3 is TGTGCCAGCAGCTTCGGGCGGGAGTACGAGCAGTACTTC. This gives the protein CASSFGREYEQYF.